The clone carrying this T cell receptor beta chain was seen many times. What it binds is unknown. The data derive from a study of molecular identifiers for immune sequencing clone quantification. Study-wide results and caveats: Clones above 20 RNA copies contained over 97% of effector molecules and under 1% of naive molecules.

The CDR3 length is 13 residues. V lost 1 base and J lost 7, with 14 bases in between. Germline-derived CDR1 and CDR2 are SQVTM and ANQGSEA. Naive CD8 T cell sorting was performed on the CD8+CD4-CCR7+CD45RA+ phenotype. The authors built bulk TCR libraries by previously described methods with listed TCR primers. TCRdb re-called the PCR reads through MiXCR, storing one row per CDR3 protein. The table records tens of thousands of distinct CDR3 sequences, about 23% of them present only once. This rearrangement joins TRBV29-1 to TRBJ2-7; possibly TRBD1 or TRBD2 for D (5 bases each). This clonotype was obtained from a human donor in good health. Some libraries in this study had Jurkat cell RNA spiked in. The sample was naive CD8+ T cells from blood, with Jurkat cell RNA spiked in. Subset defined: FACS-sorted CD8+CD4-CCR7+CD45RA+ naive T cells. CDR3 amino acids: CSVEGVGVREQYF. The CDR3 DNA follows: TGCAGCGTTGAAGGAGTGGGGGTTCGTGAGCAGTACTTC.